Following are 27 T cell receptor beta chains from one sample sequenced in a study of CD8 T cells in Susac syndrome. Random hexamers were used to reverse transcribe an amount of roughly 0.5 to 1 ug RNA. TCRdb analysed the immunoSEQ multiplex PCR reads with MiXCR anew, one entry per CDR3 protein. The table has some 160,000 distinct CDR3 sequences, approximately 96% seen once. The material sequenced was CD4+ T cells from PBMCs. These receptors were obtained from a human donor with Susac syndrome.

V and J are TRBV5-1 and TRBJ2-7; TRBD1 aligns across 9 bases. Germline CDR1 reads SGHRS; CDR2 reads YFSETQ. The CDR3 totals 17 residues. V lost 4 bases, J lost 5 bases, and 16 bases stayed unmatched. CDR3 residues: CASSPGQGLHLSDEQYF. The CDR3 DNA reads as TGCGCCAGCAGCCCCGGACAGGGGCTCCATTTGTCAGACGAGCAGTACTTC. Full variable domain (outside the CDR3, taken from reference TRBV5-1 and TRBJ2-7): KAGVTQTPRYLIKTRGQQVTLSCSPISGHRSVSWYQQTPGQGLQFLFEYFSETQRNKGNFPGRFSGRQFSNSRSEMNVSTLELGDSALYLCASSPGQGLHLSDEQYFGPGTRLTVT.

This chain connects TRBV4-1 to TRBJ1-2; D gene ambiguous. This CDR3 contains 14 residues. Germline V gene sequence: CDR1 MGHRA, CDR2 YSYEKL. With 2 bases removed from V and 0 bases from J, the gap between germline ends came to 7 bases. As DNA, the CDR3 is TGCGCCAGCAGCCAACCACAGACTAACTATGGCTACACCTTC. Its protein is CASSQPQTNYGYTF.

The chain couples TRBV5-4 to TRBJ2-3; 12 nucleotides align to TRBD2. The germline CDR1 and CDR2 sequences are SGHNT and YYREEE (reference sequence). V lost 4 bases, J lost 8 bases, and 8 bases stayed unmatched. The CDR3 extends over 15 amino acids. CDR3 in DNA: TGTGCCAGCAGCCCTGGACTAGCGGGAAACCCTACGCAGTATTTT. This gives the protein CASSPGLAGNPTQYF. Supplemented by reference TRBV5-4 and TRBJ2-3, the full variable domain reads ETGVTQSPTHLIKTRGQQVTLRCSSQSGHNTVSWYQQALGQGPQFIFQYYREEENGRGNFPPRFSGLQFPNYSSELNVNALELDDSALYLCASSPGLAGNPTQYFGPGTRLTVL.

The chain combines TRBV7-9 with TRBJ1-2; D ambiguous. The CDR3 extends over 15 amino acids. Trimming removed 10 bases from V and 0 bases from J, with 18 bases in between. Germline CDR1 reads SEHNR; CDR2 reads FQNEAQ (reference sequence). This CDR3 reads CATPPGPATNYGYTF. The DNA for the CDR3 is TGTGCCACCCCACCCGGGCCCGCTACTAACTATGGCTACACCTTC. Drawing the rest from reference TRBV7-9 and TRBJ1-2, the complete variable domain is DTGVSQNPRHKITKRGQNVTFRCDPISEHNRLYWYRQTLGQGPEFLTYFQNEAQLEKSRLLSDRFSAERPKGSFSTLEIQRTEQGDSAMYLCATPPGPATNYGYTFGSGTRLTVV.

The chain joins TRBV19 to TRBJ2-6, with unresolved D. This CDR3 spans 15 amino acids. V gave up 4 bases and J gave up 6 bases, with 13 bases separating them. The germline V gene has CDR1 LNHDA and CDR2 SQIVND (reference sequence). The CDR3 nucleotides are TGTGCCAGTAGTACGGTGGGAATAAAGGCCAACGTCCTGACTTTC. As protein: CASSTVGIKANVLTF.

The V and J genes are TRBV14 and TRBJ2-2; possibly TRBD2 for D (6 bases). From germline, CDR1 is SGHDN and CDR2 FVKESK. V was shortened by 3 bases and J by 4 bases, with 12 bases between the two germline ends. CDR3 length equals 15 residues. The CDR3 DNA follows: TGTGCCAGCAGCCACGTAGCGGAGATCACCGGGGAGCTGTTTTTT. Amino acids: CASSHVAEITGELFF.

This clonotype was picked up one time. This sequence joins TRBV28 and TRBJ1-4; 7 bases fit TRBD1. This CDR3 has 16 residues. CDR1 is MDHEN, CDR2 SYDVKM, per germline. Losses at the gene ends were 5 bases for V and 4 bases for J; bases not matched to a gene: 10. The CDR3 sequence: CASSTPGQTINEKLFF. CDR3 sequence (DNA): TGTGCCAGCAGTACCCCGGGACAGACCATTAATGAAAAACTGTTTTTT.

The chain recombines TRBV2 with TRBJ1-1; D is perhaps TRBD1 (6 bases). The CDR3 totals 14 residues. CDR1 is SNHLY and CDR2 is FYNNEI in the germline V gene. V dropped 5 bases and J dropped 2 bases, with 12 bases sitting between them. CDR3 sequence: CASSPQGFNTEAFF. CDR3 in DNA: TGTGCCAGCAGTCCACAGGGTTTTAACACTGAAGCTTTCTTT.

V and J are TRBV29-1 and TRBJ1-1; no clear D gene. The CDR3 runs to 12 residues. V lost 5 bases to trimming and J lost 5 bases, with 12 bases between them. The germline V gene has CDR1 SQVTM and CDR2 ANQGSEA. CDR3 bases: TGCAGCGTTTTGCGAGCGGGGACTGAAGCTTTCTTT. Residues: CSVLRAGTEAFF.

The CDR3 nucleotides are TGTGCCAGCAGCCAAGCAGGGCTGAACACTGAAGCTTTCTTT. Its translation: CASSQAGLNTEAFF. The V call is TRBV14, the J call TRBJ1-1, with D tentatively TRBD1 (5 bases). The CDR3 covers 14 residues. Trimming left V 1 base short and J 0 bases short, with 6 bases between. Germline V lookup: CDR1 SGHDN, CDR2 FVKESK.

This chain uses TRBV28 with TRBJ1-3; unclear D gene. CDR3 length equals 14 residues. Trimming cost V 2 bases and J 0 bases, with 5 bases left between them. In germline, CDR1 is MDHEN, CDR2 SYDVKM. CDR3 bases: TGTGCCAGCAGTTTAACCCACTCTGGAAACACCATATATTTT. It specifies CASSLTHSGNTIYF. The full variable domain, completed using reference TRBV28 and TRBJ1-3, is DVKVTQSSRYLVKRTGEKVFLECVQDMDHENMFWYRQDPGLGLRLIYFSYDVKMKEKGDIPEGYSVSREKKERFSLILESASTNQTSMYLCASSLTHSGNTIYFGEGSWLTVV.

The J gene is TRBJ2-3, the V gene TRBV20-1, with TRBD2 matching 13 bases. The CDR3 spans 16 residues. The germline CDR1 and CDR2 sequences are DFQATT and SNEGSKA (reference sequence). The V gene end was trimmed by 6 bases and the J gene end by 3 bases; junction bases not matched to a gene: 9. CDR3 DNA: TGCAGTGCCAACCGTCCGGGACTAGCGGGAACAGATACGCAGTATTTT. Amino acid sequence: CSANRPGLAGTDTQYF.

The CDR3 protein is CASSRPVGSQYF. CDR3 DNA sequence: TGTGCCAGCAGTCGCCCGGTGGGGTCCCAGTACTTC. The rearrangement joins TRBV12-3 or TRBV12-4 to TRBJ2-5; no clear D. This CDR3 spans 12 amino acids. Trimming removed 5 bases from V and 9 bases from J, with 13 bases in between.

The chain joins TRBV24-1 to TRBJ2-3; maybe TRBD1 (5 bases). Germline values: CDR1 KGHDR, CDR2 SFDVKD. The length of the CDR3 is 15 residues. Trimming pared 5 bases from V and 0 bases from J, leaving 11 bases between. CDR3 residues: CATSVGRSSTDTQYF. The CDR3, as DNA: TGTGCCACCAGTGTGGGGCGGAGTAGCACAGATACGCAGTATTTT.

The chain combines TRBV15 with TRBJ2-2; no firm D call. This CDR3 has 16 amino acids. V lost 0 bases and J 3 bases, leaving 11 bases between the germline ends. CDR1 is LNHNV and CDR2 is YYDKDF in the germline V gene (reference sequence). In DNA, the CDR3 is TGTGCCACCAGCAGAGATCTGGCAGGATACACCGGGGAGCTGTTTTTT. It codes for CATSRDLAGYTGELFF. Full variable domain (outside the CDR3, taken from reference TRBV15 and TRBJ2-2): DAMVIQNPRYQVTQFGKPVTLSCSQTLNHNVMYWYQQKSSQAPKLLFHYYDKDFNNEADTPDNFQSRRPNTSFCFLDIRSPGLGDTAMYLCATSRDLAGYTGELFFGEGSRLTVL.

V gene TRBV3-1 combines with J gene TRBJ2-3; no clear D gene. V lost 4 bases and J 5 bases, leaving 7 bases between the germline ends. CDR1 LGHDT and CDR2 YNNKEL come from the germline V gene (reference sequence). This CDR3 has 12 amino acids. CDR3 DNA: TGTGCCAGCAGCCTCCCATTAGATACGCAGTATTTT. Protein: CASSLPLDTQYF.

The chain joins TRBV5-4 to TRBJ2-2; 8 bases are a match to TRBD1. V trimming: 4 bases; J trimming: 6 bases; junction bases outside the gene matches: 5. Per germline, CDR1 SGHNT and CDR2 YYREEE (reference sequence). The CDR3 loop spans 14 amino acids. In nucleotides, the CDR3 is TGTGCCAGCAGCGGGACAGGAGGCGCCGGGGAGCTGTTTTTT. Translating it yields CASSGTGGAGELFF.

J is TRBJ2-7 and V is TRBV7-2; possibly TRBD2 for D (6 bases). CDR1 and CDR2 from the germline V gene are SGHTA and FQGNSA. Trimming cost V 2 bases and J 9 bases, with 17 bases left between them. The length of the CDR3 is 14 residues. The CDR3 bases are TGTGCCAGCAGCTTAAAGACTAGACGAGAAGGGCAGTACTTC. Protein product: CASSLKTRREGQYF.

The genes are TRBV28 and TRBJ2-2; 11 nucleotides line up with TRBD1. The junction had 19 bases not matched to a gene; V was cut back by 6 bases and J by 7 bases. The germline V gene encodes CDR1 MDHEN and CDR2 SYDVKM. This CDR3 region has 19 residues. The CDR3 region is CASSFRRGTGGKTLGELFF. The CDR3 nucleotides are TGTGCCAGCAGCTTCCGCCGGGGGACAGGGGGGAAAACCCTCGGGGAGCTGTTTTTT. Using reference TRBV28 and TRBJ2-2 for the parts outside the CDR3, the full variable domain is DVKVTQSSRYLVKRTGEKVFLECVQDMDHENMFWYRQDPGLGLRLIYFSYDVKMKEKGDIPEGYSVSREKKERFSLILESASTNQTSMYLCASSFRRGTGGKTLGELFFGEGSRLTVL.

V and J are TRBV18 and TRBJ1-2; 11 bases match TRBD1. The CDR3 consists of 14 residues. Per the germline V gene, CDR1 is KGHSH and CDR2 is LQKENI. J lost 4 bases, V lost 2 bases, and 0 bases had no gene match. For the CDR3, the DNA is TGTGCCAGCTCACCAGGGACAGGGGGCTATGGCTACACCTTC. This codes for CASSPGTGGYGYTF.

V is TRBV18 and J is TRBJ1-2; 9 bases line up with TRBD1. V trimming: 4 bases; J trimming: 7 bases; junction bases outside the gene matches: 7. Per the germline V gene, CDR1 is KGHSH and CDR2 is LQKENI. The CDR3 runs 14 residues. The CDR3 loop is CASSQDRGVGGYTF. DNA for the CDR3: TGTGCCAGCTCACAGGACAGGGGAGTAGGTGGCTACACCTTC.

The J gene is TRBJ2-2, the V gene TRBV4-1, with D possibly matching TRBD2 (5 bases). Germline V gene sequence: CDR1 MGHRA, CDR2 YSYEKL. V gave up 2 bases and J gave up 9 bases, with 16 bases separating them. The CDR3 length is 15 residues. The CDR3 region is CASSQTRGSGRELFF. CDR3 bases: TGCGCCAGCAGCCAAACTCGGGGATCGGGTCGGGAGCTGTTTTTT.

This clonotype was counted once. The V and J genes are TRBV29-1 and TRBJ1-4; TRBD1 matches 8 bases. Germline V gene lookup returns CDR1 SQVTM and CDR2 ANQGSEA. V was clipped by 5 bases and J by 1 base; unmatched bases: 18. This CDR3 is built from 19 residues. The CDR3 bases are TGCAGCGTTCCATCCTCCACTGACAGGGGAGGTTTAACTAATGAAAAACTGTTTTTT. Residues: CSVPSSTDRGGLTNEKLFF.

J is TRBJ1-6 and V is TRBV20-1; 7 bases agree with TRBD1. After removal of 2 bases from V and 4 bases from J, the junction contained 2 bases not matched to a gene. CDR1 and CDR2 (germline): DFQATT, SNEGSKA (reference sequence). This CDR3 is built from 14 residues. DNA of the CDR3: TGCAGTGCTAGAAGGGACAGTTATAATTCACCCCTCCACTTT. Its protein is CSARRDSYNSPLHF.

This clonotype was counted a single time. The rearrangement uses TRBV5-6 and TRBJ2-3; 9 positions match TRBD2. V lost 5 bases to trimming and J lost 4 bases; unmatched junction nucleotides: 5. Germline V gene data show CDR1 as SGHDT and CDR2 as YYEEEE. The CDR3 spans 14 residues. CDR3 sequence (DNA): TGTGCCAGCAGTAGGGCTAGCGGGGCAGATACGCAGTATTTT. Its translation is CASSRASGADTQYF.

The chain combines TRBV7-6 with TRBJ2-5, with D possibly matching TRBD2 (5 bases). The CDR3 sequence is 14 residues long. Germline V gene sequence: CDR1 SGHVS, CDR2 FNYEAQ. Trimming left V 0 bases short and J 5 bases short, with 10 bases between. The CDR3 region is CASSLALAGETQYF. The CDR3 DNA is TGTGCCAGCAGCTTAGCTCTAGCTGGGGAGACCCAGTACTTC.

The chain links TRBV14 to TRBJ1-4; 8 bases fit TRBD1. The germline gives CDR1 SGHDN, CDR2 FVKESK. The J segment lost 7 bases and the V segment lost 4 bases, leaving 8 bases of the junction unmatched. The CDR3 contains 15 residues. CDR3: CASSPRQGPSEKLFF. The DNA of the CDR3 is TGTGCCAGCAGCCCGCGACAGGGGCCCAGTGAAAAACTGTTTTTT.